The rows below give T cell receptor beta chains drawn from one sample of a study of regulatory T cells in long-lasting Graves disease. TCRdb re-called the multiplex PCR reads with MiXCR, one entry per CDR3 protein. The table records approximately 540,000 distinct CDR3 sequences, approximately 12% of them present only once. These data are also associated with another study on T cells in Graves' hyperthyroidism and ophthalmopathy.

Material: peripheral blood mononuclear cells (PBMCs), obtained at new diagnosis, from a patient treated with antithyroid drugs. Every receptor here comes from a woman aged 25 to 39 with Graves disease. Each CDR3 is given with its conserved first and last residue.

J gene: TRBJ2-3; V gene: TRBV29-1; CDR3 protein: CSVTGTGF
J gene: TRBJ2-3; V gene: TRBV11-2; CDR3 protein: CASSLGLGQDRKLDTQYF
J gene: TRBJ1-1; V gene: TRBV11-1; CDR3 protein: CASSSFDGNTEAFF
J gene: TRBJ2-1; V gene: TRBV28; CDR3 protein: CASSHHRDRGYNEQFF
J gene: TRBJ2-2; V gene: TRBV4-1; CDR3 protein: CASSQGLRWNTGELFF
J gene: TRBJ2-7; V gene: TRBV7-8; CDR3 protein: CASSPRQLASDEQYF
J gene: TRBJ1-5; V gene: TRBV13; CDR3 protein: CASSLGAGGDNQPQHF
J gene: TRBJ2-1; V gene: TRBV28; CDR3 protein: CASIRLAGGGDEQFF
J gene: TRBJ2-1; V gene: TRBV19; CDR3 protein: CASKVAGGNNEQFF
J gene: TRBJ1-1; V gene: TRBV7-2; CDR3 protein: CASSLHGKVTEAFF
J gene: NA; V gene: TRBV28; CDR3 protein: CASSLLPGQGNQPQYF
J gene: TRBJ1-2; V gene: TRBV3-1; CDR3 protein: CASSPSKGQIADYTF
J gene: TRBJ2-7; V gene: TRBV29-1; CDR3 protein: CSVEVGRDRGREQYF
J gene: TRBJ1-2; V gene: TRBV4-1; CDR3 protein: CASSQTSWRYGYTF
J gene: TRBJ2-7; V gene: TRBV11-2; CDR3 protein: CASSTRTSGTNEQYF
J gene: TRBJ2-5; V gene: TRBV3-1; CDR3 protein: CASSTTSSGGGSQYF
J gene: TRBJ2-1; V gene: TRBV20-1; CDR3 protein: CSATWDRNEQFF
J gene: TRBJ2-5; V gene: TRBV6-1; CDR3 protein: CASRKGHLETQYF
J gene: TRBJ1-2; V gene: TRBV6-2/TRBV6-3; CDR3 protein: CASSRDRYGYTF
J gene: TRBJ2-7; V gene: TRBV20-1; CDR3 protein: CSARPDLFSSYEQYF
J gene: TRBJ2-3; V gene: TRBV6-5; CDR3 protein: CASSYSGRAPDTQYF
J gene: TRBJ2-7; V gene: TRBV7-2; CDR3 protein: CASSWGSGSYEQYF
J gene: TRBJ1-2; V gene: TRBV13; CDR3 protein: CASSVGQGGYTF
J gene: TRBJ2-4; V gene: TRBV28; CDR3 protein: CARFRRERGAWAKNIQYF
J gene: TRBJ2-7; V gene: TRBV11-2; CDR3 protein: CASSSYGDLREQYF
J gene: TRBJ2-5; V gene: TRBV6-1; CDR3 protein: CASEKLAGGQETQYF
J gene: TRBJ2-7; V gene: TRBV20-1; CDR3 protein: CSARGNSGSYEQYF
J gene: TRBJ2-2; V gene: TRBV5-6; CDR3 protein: CASSFAGLTGELFF
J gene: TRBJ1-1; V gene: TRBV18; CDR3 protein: CASSGPPKLGLYTEAFF
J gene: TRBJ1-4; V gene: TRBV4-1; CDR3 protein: CASRRQGGEKLFF
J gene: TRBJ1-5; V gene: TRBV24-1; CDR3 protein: CATSEPGMGQPQHF
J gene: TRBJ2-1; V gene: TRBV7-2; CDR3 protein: CASSLSQVEQFF
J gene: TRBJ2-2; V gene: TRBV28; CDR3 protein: CASSRSRNTGELFF
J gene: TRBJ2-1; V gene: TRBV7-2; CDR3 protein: CASSLGTGRYNEQFF